This TCR beta chain emerged from a study of identical twins. The sample holds one count of this clonotype. The V gene's germline CDR1 is SEHNR and CDR2 FQNEAQ (reference sequence). This CDR3 comprises 13 residues. V was trimmed by 2 bases and J by 4 bases, leaving 8 bases between them. Template switching added a universal primer site, and cDNA bore unique molecular identifiers. TCRdb ran MiXCR on the 5' RACE reads and lists one entry per CDR3 protein. The sample comprises over 500,000 distinct CDR3 sequences, around 20% of which are singletons, and about 0.93% rests with the top ten. The sample was also linked to a second study, of T cells expressing NK-cell markers.

This receptor was obtained from a woman between 18 and 30 years old in good health. Sequences were obtained from CD4+ T cells sorted from blood. V gene TRBV7-9 combines with J gene TRBJ1-2; the D is unclear. As DNA, the CDR3 is TGTGCCAGCAGCTTAAACAGCGCCTATGGCTACACCTTC. Translating gives CASSLNSAYGYTF. The whole variable domain, filled in from reference TRBV7-9 and TRBJ1-2, reads DTGVSQNPRHKITKRGQNVTFRCDPISEHNRLYWYRQTLGQGPEFLTYFQNEAQLEKSRLLSDRFSAERPKGSFSTLEIQRTEQGDSAMYLCASSLNSAYGYTFGSGTRLTVV.